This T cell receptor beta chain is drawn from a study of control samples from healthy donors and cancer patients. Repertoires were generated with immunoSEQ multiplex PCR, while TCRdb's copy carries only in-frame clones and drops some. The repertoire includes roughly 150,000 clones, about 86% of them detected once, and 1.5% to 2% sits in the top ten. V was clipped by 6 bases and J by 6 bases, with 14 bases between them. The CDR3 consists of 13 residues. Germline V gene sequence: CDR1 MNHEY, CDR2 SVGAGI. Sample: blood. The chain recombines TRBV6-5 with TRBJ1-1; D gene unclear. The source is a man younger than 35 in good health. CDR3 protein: CASSRGRVAEAFF. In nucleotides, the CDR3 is TGTGCCAGCAGCCGAGGGAGGGTCGCTGAAGCTTTCTTT.